The sequence of this T cell receptor beta chain was determined in a study of T cell changes during pregnancy in multiple sclerosis. Clones were read by immunoSEQ multiplex PCR, and TCRdb kept only the in-frame ones, dropping some. The sample contains tens of thousands of clones, approximately 87% of which appear only once. V lost 3 bases, J lost 7 bases, and 5 bases stayed unmatched. In germline, CDR1 is SGHRS, CDR2 YFSETQ. CDR3 length: 15 amino acids. This sequence originates from a female donor with multiple sclerosis, enrolled in a pregnancy study. This chain links TRBV5-1 with TRBJ2-7, with TRBD2 identical over 15 bases. The specimen was CD8+ T cells from peripheral blood mononuclear cells, collected before pregnancy. As DNA, the CDR3 is TGCGCCAGCAGCTGGGGACTAGCGGGAGGTGGGGAGCAGTACTTC. Translated: CASSWGLAGGGEQYF.